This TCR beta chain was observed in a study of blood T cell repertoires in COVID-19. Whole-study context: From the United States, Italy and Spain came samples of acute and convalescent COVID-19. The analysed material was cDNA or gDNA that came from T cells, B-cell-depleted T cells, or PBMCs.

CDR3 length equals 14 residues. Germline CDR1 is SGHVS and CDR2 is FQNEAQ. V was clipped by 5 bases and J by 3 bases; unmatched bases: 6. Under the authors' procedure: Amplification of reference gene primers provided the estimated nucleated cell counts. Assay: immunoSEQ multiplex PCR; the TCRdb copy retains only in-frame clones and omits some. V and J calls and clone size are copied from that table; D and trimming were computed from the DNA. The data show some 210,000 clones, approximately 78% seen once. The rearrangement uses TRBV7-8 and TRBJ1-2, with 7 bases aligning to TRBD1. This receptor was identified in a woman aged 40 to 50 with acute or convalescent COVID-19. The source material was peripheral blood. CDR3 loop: CASSMGQRDYGYTF. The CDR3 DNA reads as TGTGCCAGCAGCATGGGACAGCGTGACTATGGCTACACCTTC.